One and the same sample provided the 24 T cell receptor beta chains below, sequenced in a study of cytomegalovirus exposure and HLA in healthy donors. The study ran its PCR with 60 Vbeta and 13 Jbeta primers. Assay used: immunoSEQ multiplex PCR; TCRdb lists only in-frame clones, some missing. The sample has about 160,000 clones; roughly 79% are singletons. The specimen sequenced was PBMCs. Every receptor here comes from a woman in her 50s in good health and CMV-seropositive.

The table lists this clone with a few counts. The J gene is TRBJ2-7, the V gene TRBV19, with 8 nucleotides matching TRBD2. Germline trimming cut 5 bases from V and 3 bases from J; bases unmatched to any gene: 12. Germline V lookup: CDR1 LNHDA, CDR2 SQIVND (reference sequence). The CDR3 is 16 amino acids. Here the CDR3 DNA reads TGTGCCAGTAGTTACACCACGGGGGGGACGATCTACGAGCAGTACTTC. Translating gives CASSYTTGGTIYEQYF.

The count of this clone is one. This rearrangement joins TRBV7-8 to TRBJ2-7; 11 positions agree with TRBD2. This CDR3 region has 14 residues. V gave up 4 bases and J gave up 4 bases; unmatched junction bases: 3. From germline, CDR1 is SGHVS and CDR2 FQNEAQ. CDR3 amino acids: CASSSGLAEYEQYF. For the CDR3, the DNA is TGTGCCAGCAGCTCGGGACTAGCGGAATACGAGCAGTACTTC.

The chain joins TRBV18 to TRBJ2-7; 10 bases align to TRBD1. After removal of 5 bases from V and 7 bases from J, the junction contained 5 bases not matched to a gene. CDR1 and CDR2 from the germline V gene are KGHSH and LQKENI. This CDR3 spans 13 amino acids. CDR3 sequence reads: CASSTDRGREQYF. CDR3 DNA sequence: TGTGCCAGCTCAACCGACAGGGGGCGAGAGCAGTACTTC.

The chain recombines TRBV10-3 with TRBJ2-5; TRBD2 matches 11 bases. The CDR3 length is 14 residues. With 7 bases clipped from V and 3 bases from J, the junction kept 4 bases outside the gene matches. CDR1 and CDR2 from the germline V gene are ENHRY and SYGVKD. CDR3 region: CAINSGGAEETQYF. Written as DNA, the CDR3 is TGTGCCATCAATAGCGGGGGGGCTGAAGAGACCCAGTACTTC.

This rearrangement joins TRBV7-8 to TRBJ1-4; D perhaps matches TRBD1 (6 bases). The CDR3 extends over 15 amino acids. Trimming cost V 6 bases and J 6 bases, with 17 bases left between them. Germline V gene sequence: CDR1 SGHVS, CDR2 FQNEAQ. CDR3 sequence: CASSWGGGQDEKLFF. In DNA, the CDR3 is TGTGCCAGCAGTTGGGGCGGGGGGCAGGATGAAAAACTGTTTTTT.

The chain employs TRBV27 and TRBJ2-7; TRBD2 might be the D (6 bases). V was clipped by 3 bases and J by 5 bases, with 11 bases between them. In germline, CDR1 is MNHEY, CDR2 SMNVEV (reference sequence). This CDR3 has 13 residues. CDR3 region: CASSFGGSNEQYF. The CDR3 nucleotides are TGTGCCAGCAGTTTTGGAGGGTCCAACGAGCAGTACTTC.

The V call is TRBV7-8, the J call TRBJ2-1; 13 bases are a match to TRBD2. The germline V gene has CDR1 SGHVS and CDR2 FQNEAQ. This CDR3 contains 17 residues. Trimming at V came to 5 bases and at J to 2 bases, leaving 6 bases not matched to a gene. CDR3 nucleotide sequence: TGTGCCAGCAGCCTCGCCGGACTAGCGGGGGCCTACAATGAGCAGTTCTTC. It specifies CASSLAGLAGAYNEQFF.

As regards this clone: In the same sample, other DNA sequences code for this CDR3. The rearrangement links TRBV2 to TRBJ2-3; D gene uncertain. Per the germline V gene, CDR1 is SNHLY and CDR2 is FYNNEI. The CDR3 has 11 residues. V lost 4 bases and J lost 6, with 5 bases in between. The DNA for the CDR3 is TGTGCCAGCAGTGGGCGGGATACGCAGTATTTT. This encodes CASSGRDTQYF.

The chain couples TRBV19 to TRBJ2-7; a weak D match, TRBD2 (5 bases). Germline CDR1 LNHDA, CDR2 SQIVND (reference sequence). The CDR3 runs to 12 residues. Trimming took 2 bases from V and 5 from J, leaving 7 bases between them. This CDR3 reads CASSIFGNEQYF. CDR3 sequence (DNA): TGTGCCAGTAGTATATTCGGGAACGAGCAGTACTTC.

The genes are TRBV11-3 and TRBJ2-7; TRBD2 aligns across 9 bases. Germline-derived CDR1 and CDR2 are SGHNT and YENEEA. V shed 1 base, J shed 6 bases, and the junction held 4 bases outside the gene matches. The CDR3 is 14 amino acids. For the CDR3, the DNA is TGTGCCAGCAGCTTAGGCGGGGGGGCTTTCGAGCAGTACTTC. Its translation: CASSLGGGAFEQYF.

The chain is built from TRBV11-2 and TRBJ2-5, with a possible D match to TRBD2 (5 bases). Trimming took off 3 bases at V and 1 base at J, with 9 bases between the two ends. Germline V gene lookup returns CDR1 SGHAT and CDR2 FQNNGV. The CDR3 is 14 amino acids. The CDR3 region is CASSFLAGQETQYF. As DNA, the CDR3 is TGTGCCAGCAGCTTCCTAGCAGGCCAAGAGACCCAGTACTTC.

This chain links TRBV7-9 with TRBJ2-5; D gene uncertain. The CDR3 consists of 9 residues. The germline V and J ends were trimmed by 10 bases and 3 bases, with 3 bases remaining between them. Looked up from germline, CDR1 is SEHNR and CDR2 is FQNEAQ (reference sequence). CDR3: CATEETQYF. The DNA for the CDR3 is TGTGCCACCGAAGAGACCCAGTACTTC.

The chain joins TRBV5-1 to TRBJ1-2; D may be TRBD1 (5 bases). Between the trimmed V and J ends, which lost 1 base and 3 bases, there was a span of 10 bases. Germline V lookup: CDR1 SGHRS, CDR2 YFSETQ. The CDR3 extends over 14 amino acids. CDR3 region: CASSLSTEDYGYTF. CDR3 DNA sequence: TGCGCCAGCAGCTTGTCGACAGAAGACTATGGCTACACCTTC.

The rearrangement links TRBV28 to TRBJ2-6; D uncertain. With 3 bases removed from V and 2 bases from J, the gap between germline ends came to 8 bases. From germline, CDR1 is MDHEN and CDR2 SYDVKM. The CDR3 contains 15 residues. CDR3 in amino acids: CASSFLSAGANVLTF. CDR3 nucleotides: TGTGCCAGCAGTTTTTTGTCTGCTGGGGCCAACGTCCTGACTTTC.

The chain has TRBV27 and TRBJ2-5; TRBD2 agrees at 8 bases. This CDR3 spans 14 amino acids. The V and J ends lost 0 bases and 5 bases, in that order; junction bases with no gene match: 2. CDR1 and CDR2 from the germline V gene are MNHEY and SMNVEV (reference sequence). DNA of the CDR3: TGTGCCAGCAGTTTATCGGCTAGCGGGGAGACCCAGTACTTC. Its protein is CASSLSASGETQYF.

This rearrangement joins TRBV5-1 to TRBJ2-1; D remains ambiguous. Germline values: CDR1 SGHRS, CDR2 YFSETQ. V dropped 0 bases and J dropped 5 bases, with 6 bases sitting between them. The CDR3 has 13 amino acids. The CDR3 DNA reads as TGCGCCAGCAGCTTGGACAGCCACAATGAGCAGTTCTTC. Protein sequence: CASSLDSHNEQFF.

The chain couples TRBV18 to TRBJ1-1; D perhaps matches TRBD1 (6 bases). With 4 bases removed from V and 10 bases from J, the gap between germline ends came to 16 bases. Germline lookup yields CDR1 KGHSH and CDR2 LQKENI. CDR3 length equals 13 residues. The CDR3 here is CASSLQGMFAAFF. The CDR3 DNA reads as TGTGCCAGCTCACTTCAGGGGATGTTTGCAGCTTTCTTT.

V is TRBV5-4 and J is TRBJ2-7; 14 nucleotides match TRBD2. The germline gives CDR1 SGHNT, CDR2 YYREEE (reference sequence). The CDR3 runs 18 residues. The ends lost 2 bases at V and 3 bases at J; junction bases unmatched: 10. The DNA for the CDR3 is TGTGCCAGCAGCTTCCGGACTAGCGGGAGGCCCCGACTCTACGAGCAGTACTTC. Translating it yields CASSFRTSGRPRLYEQYF.

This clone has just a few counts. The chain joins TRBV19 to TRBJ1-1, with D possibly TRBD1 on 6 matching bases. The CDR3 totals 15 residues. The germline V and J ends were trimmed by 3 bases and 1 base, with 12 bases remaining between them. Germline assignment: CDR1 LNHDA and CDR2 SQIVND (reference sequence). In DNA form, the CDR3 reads TGTGCCAGTAGTATGTACAGGGTGTCGAACACTGAAGCTTTCTTT. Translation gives CASSMYRVSNTEAFF.

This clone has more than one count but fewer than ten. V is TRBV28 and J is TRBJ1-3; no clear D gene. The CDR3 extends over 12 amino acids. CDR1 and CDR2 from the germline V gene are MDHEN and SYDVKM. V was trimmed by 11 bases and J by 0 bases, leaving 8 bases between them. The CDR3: CAAQSSGNTIYF. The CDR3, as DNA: TGTGCCGCACAGAGCTCTGGAAACACCATATATTTT. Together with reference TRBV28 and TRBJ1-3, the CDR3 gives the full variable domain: DVKVTQSSRYLVKRTGEKVFLECVQDMDHENMFWYRQDPGLGLRLIYFSYDVKMKEKGDIPEGYSVSREKKERFSLILESASTNQTSMYLCAAQSSGNTIYFGEGSWLTVV.

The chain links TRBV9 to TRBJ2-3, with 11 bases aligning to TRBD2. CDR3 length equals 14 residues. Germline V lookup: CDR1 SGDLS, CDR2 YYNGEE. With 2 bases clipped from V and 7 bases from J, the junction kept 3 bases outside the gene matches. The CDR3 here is CASSVGTSGHTQYF. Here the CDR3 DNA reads TGTGCCAGCAGCGTCGGGACTAGCGGTCATACGCAGTATTTT.

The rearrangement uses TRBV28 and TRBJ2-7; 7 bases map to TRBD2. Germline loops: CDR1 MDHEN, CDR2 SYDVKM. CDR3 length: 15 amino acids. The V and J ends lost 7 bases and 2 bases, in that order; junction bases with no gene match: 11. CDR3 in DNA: TGTGCCAGCAACGAACTCGGACTAGAAGCCTACGAGCAGTACTTC. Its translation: CASNELGLEAYEQYF.

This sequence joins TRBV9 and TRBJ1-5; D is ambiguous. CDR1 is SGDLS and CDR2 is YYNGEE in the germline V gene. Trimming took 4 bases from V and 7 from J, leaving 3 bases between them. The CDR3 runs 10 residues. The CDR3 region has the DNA TGTGCCAGCAGCCCACAGCCCCAGCATTTT. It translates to CASSPQPQHF.

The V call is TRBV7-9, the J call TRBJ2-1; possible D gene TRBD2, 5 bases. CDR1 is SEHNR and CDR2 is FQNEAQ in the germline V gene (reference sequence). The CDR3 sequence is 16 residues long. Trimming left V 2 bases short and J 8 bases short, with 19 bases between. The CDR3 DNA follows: TGTGCCAGCAGCTTATGGTCTAGCAAGGCGGTCCATGAGCAGTTCTTC. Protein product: CASSLWSSKAVHEQFF.